The 26 T cell receptor beta chains presented below share a single source sample, sequenced in a study of blood T cell repertoires in COVID-19 (dated by TCRdb to the early 2020s). Preparation of the library involved the immunoSEQ multiplex PCR assay. TCRdb carries this immuneACCESS record with in-frame sequences only. Its versions omit some clonotypes, under half of them owing to an unresolved V gene in the studies checked, with the rest unexplained. Present in this sample are some 220,000 clones, 75% to 85% of which were seen just once. The ten biggest clones cover approximately 5.6% of the sample. Sequenced sample: peripheral blood. The receptors stem from an older woman with COVID-19, enrolled during active disease.

This clone was picked up a small number of times. The chain recombines TRBV19 with TRBJ2-1; the match to TRBD1 covers 7 bases. V shed 4 bases, J shed 5 bases, and the junction held 2 bases outside the gene matches. Looked up from germline, CDR1 is LNHDA and CDR2 is SQIVND (reference sequence). CDR3 length: 13 amino acids. Here the CDR3 reads CASSKQGNNEQFF. The CDR3 DNA reads as TGTGCCAGTAGTAAACAGGGGAACAATGAGCAGTTCTTC.

This chain joins TRBV19 and TRBJ1-5; D uncertain. The CDR3 is 14 residues long. Germline V gives CDR1 LNHDA, CDR2 SQIVND (reference sequence). V shed 7 bases and J shed 2 bases, with 12 bases lying between them. The CDR3: CASTLPGGNQPQHF. For the CDR3, the DNA is TGTGCCAGTACCCTACCCGGGGGCAATCAGCCCCAGCATTTT.

V is TRBV5-6 and J is TRBJ1-2; D may be TRBD1 (5 bases). This CDR3 spans 14 amino acids. Trimming took off 3 bases at V and 4 bases at J, with 13 bases between the two ends. The germline V gene has CDR1 SGHDT and CDR2 YYEEEE. CDR3 nucleotides: TGTGCCAGCAGCTCCCACAGCGGGGGCTATGGCTACACCTTC. Translation: CASSSHSGGYGYTF.

The V and J genes are TRBV24-1 and TRBJ1-5; 10 bases are a match to TRBD1. V lost 4 bases and J lost 4; bases outside the gene matches: 9. CDR3 size: 17 residues. Per the germline V gene, CDR1 is KGHDR and CDR2 is SFDVKD. DNA for the CDR3: TGTGCCACCAGTGAGGCCGGGACAGGGGTTTGGAATCAGCCCCAGCATTTT. It yields the protein CATSEAGTGVWNQPQHF.

The rearrangement uses TRBV7-9 and TRBJ2-2; perhaps TRBD1 as D (5 bases). V was cut by 4 bases and J by 0 bases, with 15 bases left in between. This CDR3 contains 17 residues. Germline V CDR1 and CDR2: SEHNR, FQNEAQ (reference sequence). CDR3 in DNA: TGTGCCAGCAGCTGGAGACAGCGCAGCGCGAACACCGGGGAGCTGTTTTTT. The encoded protein is CASSWRQRSANTGELFF.

The V and J genes are TRBV4-3 and TRBJ1-6; 10 nucleotides align to TRBD1. The J segment lost 6 bases and the V segment lost 3 bases, leaving 11 bases of the junction unmatched. Germline CDR1 is LGHNA and CDR2 is YSLEER. CDR3 length: 18 amino acids. For the CDR3, the DNA is TGCGCCAGCAGCCAGAATATAATCGGGACAGGGGCTAATTCACCCCTCCACTTT. Its translation: CASSQNIIGTGANSPLHF.

The rearrangement joins TRBV6-5 to TRBJ2-3; 7 bases map to TRBD2. Germline V CDR1 and CDR2: MNHEY, SVGAGI. CDR3 size: 13 residues. V was clipped by 4 bases and J by 3 bases; unmatched bases: 1. This CDR3 is CASSLAGTDTQYF. CDR3 nucleotide sequence: TGTGCCAGCAGTTTAGCGGGTACAGATACGCAGTATTTT.

J is TRBJ1-1 and V is TRBV6-5, with 9 bases matching TRBD1. Germline trimming cut 7 bases from V and 4 bases from J; bases unmatched to any gene: 7. Germline CDR1 is MNHEY and CDR2 is SVGAGI. The CDR3 is 14 amino acids. Here the CDR3 reads CASNLQGAGTEAFF. The CDR3 DNA is TGTGCCAGCAACCTACAGGGGGCGGGCACTGAAGCTTTCTTT.

This clone has just one count. This chain joins TRBV7-2 and TRBJ2-1, with 10 bases aligning to TRBD2. The CDR3 extends over 15 amino acids. Per germline, CDR1 SGHTA and CDR2 FQGNSA. The ends lost 4 bases at V and 3 bases at J; junction bases unmatched: 3. The CDR3: CASSSGTSVYNEQFF. The CDR3 nucleotides are TGTGCCAGCAGCTCCGGGACTAGCGTCTACAATGAGCAGTTCTTC. Full variable domain (remainder filled in from reference TRBV7-2 and TRBJ2-1): GAGVSQSPSNKVTEKGKDVELRCDPISGHTALYWYRQSLGQGLEFLIYFQGNSAPDKSGLPSDRFSAERTGGSVSTLTIQRTQQEDSAVYLCASSSGTSVYNEQFFGPGTRLTVL.

The gene calls are TRBV12-3 or TRBV12-4 and TRBJ2-7; TRBD2 matches 7 bases. The V and J ends lost 6 bases and 3 bases, in that order; junction bases with no gene match: 5. The length of the CDR3 is 13 residues. As DNA, the CDR3 is TGTGCCAGCAGCACCTGGGGGGGCTACGAGCAGTACTTC. Protein product: CASSTWGGYEQYF.

This clone has a handful of counts. The V call is TRBV19, the J call TRBJ1-5, with D hard to call. The germline gives CDR1 LNHDA, CDR2 SQIVND (reference sequence). V lost 6 bases and J 2 bases, leaving 8 bases between the germline ends. This CDR3 has 13 residues. This CDR3 reads CASSITGNQPQHF. In DNA, the CDR3 is TGTGCCAGTAGCATTACGGGCAATCAGCCCCAGCATTTT.

The chain couples TRBV9 to TRBJ2-1, with 10 nucleotides matching TRBD2. There are 15 residues in the CDR3. Germline CDR1 reads SGDLS; CDR2 reads YYNGEE. The V and J ends lost 4 bases and 5 bases, in that order; junction bases with no gene match: 6. The CDR3 sequence is CASSSRTSGNNEQFF. The CDR3, as DNA: TGTGCCAGCAGCTCCCGGACTAGCGGAAACAATGAGCAGTTCTTC.

The rearrangement uses TRBV27 and TRBJ2-2; TRBD1 might be the D (5 bases). The CDR3 has 13 residues. Germline V lookup: CDR1 MNHEY, CDR2 SMNVEV (reference sequence). With 5 bases removed from V and 6 bases from J, the gap between germline ends came to 10 bases. CDR3 bases: TGTGCCAGCAGTCCGACAGCCGCCGGGGAGCTGTTTTTT. Amino acids: CASSPTAAGELFF.

The genes are TRBV9 and TRBJ2-3, with D possibly being TRBD2 (6 bases). The CDR3 totals 13 residues. Germline CDR1 reads SGDLS; CDR2 reads YYNGEE. With 0 bases removed from V and 4 bases from J, the gap between germline ends came to 6 bases. The CDR3 spells CASSVGGADTQYF. CDR3 nucleotides: TGTGCCAGCAGCGTAGGGGGGGCAGATACGCAGTATTTT.

The chain couples TRBV19 to TRBJ1-1, with D hard to call. The CDR3 contains 13 residues. CDR1 is LNHDA and CDR2 is SQIVND in the germline V gene (reference sequence). The V and J ends lost 7 bases and 6 bases respectively, with 15 bases between them. The CDR3 loop is CASIEVPGAEAFF. In DNA form, the CDR3 reads TGTGCCAGTATAGAGGTCCCCGGCGCTGAAGCTTTCTTT.

The chain employs TRBV5-1 and TRBJ1-4; tentative D call: TRBD1 (6 bases). CDR1 and CDR2 (germline): SGHRS, YFSETQ. Between the trimmed V and J ends, which lost 0 bases and 8 bases, there was a span of 11 bases. The CDR3 covers 14 residues. The CDR3 sequence: CASSLEQGGEKLFF. The CDR3 nucleotides read TGCGCCAGCAGCTTGGAACAGGGAGGGGAAAAACTGTTTTTT. The entire variable domain, with the rest obtained from reference TRBV5-1 and TRBJ1-4, is as follows: KAGVTQTPRYLIKTRGQQVTLSCSPISGHRSVSWYQQTPGQGLQFLFEYFSETQRNKGNFPGRFSGRQFSNSRSEMNVSTLELGDSALYLCASSLEQGGEKLFFGSGTQLSVL.

The V and J genes are TRBV6-2 or TRBV6-3 and TRBJ2-5; 7 nucleotides align to TRBD1. There are 13 residues in the CDR3. Per the germline V gene, CDR1 is MNHEY and CDR2 is SVGEGT. V lost 7 bases, J lost 3 bases, and 5 bases stayed unmatched. The CDR3 loop is CASNPGGKETQYF. CDR3 nucleotide sequence: TGTGCCAGCAACCCAGGGGGAAAAGAGACCCAGTACTTC.

The chain combines TRBV7-2 with TRBJ1-2, with a possible D match to TRBD1 (6 bases). The length of the CDR3 is 15 residues. Trimming stripped 6 bases from V and 2 bases from J, with 16 bases between. Germline values: CDR1 SGHTA, CDR2 FQGNSA. In nucleotides, the CDR3 is TGTGCCAGCAGTCGTTCGGGACAACTGAACTATGGCTACACCTTC. Its translation: CASSRSGQLNYGYTF.

The rearrangement links TRBV4-3 to TRBJ2-7; weak D call: TRBD2 (6 bases). The CDR3 contains 16 residues. CDR1 and CDR2 (germline): LGHNA, YSLEER. Trimming removed 0 bases at V and 7 bases at J, with 19 bases between. The CDR3 DNA reads TGCGCCAGCAGCCAAGATCGTCGGGAGCCCTTTTGGGAGCAGTACTTC. Amino acids: CASSQDRREPFWEQYF.

This chain links TRBV2 with TRBJ2-1; TRBD2 aligns across 13 bases. With 7 bases clipped from V and 3 bases from J, the junction kept 6 bases outside the gene matches. Germline CDR1 is SNHLY and CDR2 is FYNNEI. The CDR3 loop spans 16 amino acids. This CDR3 is CASTEGTSGVYNEQFF. In DNA form, the CDR3 reads TGTGCCAGCACTGAGGGGACTAGCGGGGTCTACAATGAGCAGTTCTTC.

The CDR3 coding sequence is TGTGCCAGCAGTTTTCAGGGGTATGGCTACACCTTC. It codes for CASSFQGYGYTF. The rearrangement links TRBV12-3 or TRBV12-4 to TRBJ1-2; perhaps TRBD1 as D (6 bases). This CDR3 comprises 12 residues. V shed 3 bases and J shed 5 bases, with 7 bases lying between them.

The genes are TRBV6-2 or TRBV6-3 and TRBJ1-3, with TRBD1 as a possible D gene (6 bases). This CDR3 region has 18 residues. The V end lost 2 bases, the J end lost 0 bases, and 17 bases lay between the germline ends. Germline loops: CDR1 MNHEY, CDR2 SVGEGT. CDR3 amino acids: CASSYGPRTANSGNTIYF. CDR3 DNA: TGTGCCAGCAGTTACGGCCCCCGGACAGCGAACTCTGGAAACACCATATATTTT.

Points on this clone: In the same sample, other DNA sequences code for this CDR3. The chain joins TRBV9 to TRBJ1-2; possibly TRBD1 for D (5 bases). The V end was cut by 1 base, the J end by 2 bases, with 6 bases between. The CDR3 totals 13 residues. CDR1 is SGDLS, CDR2 YYNGEE, per germline. The CDR3 bases are TGTGCCAGCAGCGTAACAGGAAACTATGGCTACACCTTC. Translating it yields CASSVTGNYGYTF.

The chain carries TRBV18 and TRBJ1-2; D call uncertain. V was trimmed by 2 bases and J by 4 bases, leaving 11 bases between them. Germline CDR1 is KGHSH and CDR2 is LQKENI. The CDR3 consists of 14 residues. CDR3 bases: TGTGCCAGCTCACCAGCCAGCGAGGGCTATGGCTACACCTTC. Residues: CASSPASEGYGYTF.

The chain couples TRBV5-5 to TRBJ1-4; 9 nucleotides agree with TRBD1. V shed 6 bases, J shed 0 bases, and the junction held 6 bases outside the gene matches. CDR1 is SGHKS, CDR2 YYEKEE, per germline (reference sequence). There are 16 residues in the CDR3. CDR3 in amino acids: CASNPGQGTTNEKLFF. CDR3 bases: TGTGCCAGCAATCCGGGACAGGGTACAACTAATGAAAAACTGTTTTTT.

The J gene is TRBJ2-2, the V gene TRBV19; 8 bases agree with TRBD1. The CDR3 sequence is 17 residues long. Trimming at V came to 6 bases and at J to 4 bases, leaving 13 bases not matched to a gene. Germline V gene sequence: CDR1 LNHDA, CDR2 SQIVND (reference sequence). CDR3 DNA sequence: TGTGCCAGTAGGAAAGACAGGGGCAATAAAGTCACCGGGGAGCTGTTTTTT. Protein product: CASRKDRGNKVTGELFF.